This TCR beta chain derives from a study of persistence of HIV-infected CD4 T cells. Overall study context: Isolated cells were CMV- and HIV-1 Gag-responding CD4+ T cells. Two participants gave one leukapheresis sample; others gave up to roughly 180 mL blood repeatedly. Study findings and constraints: The rare CMV-responding cells with HIV-1 proviruses were not separately TCR-sequenced.

About this clone: The antigen is unknown. An end of the junction differs from the germline gene, which may be a read error.

This was the immunoSEQ version 4 assay in survey mode. This table comes from immunoSEQ multiplex PCR, and its TCRdb copy is limited to in-frame clones, with some not included. The sample has tens of thousands of clones; more than 70% are singletons. The stimulus was an HIV-1 Gag 15-mer peptide pool, roughly 1 ug/peptide/mL. CD40L-negative CD69-negative CD45RO-high memory CD4+ T cells were sorted as populations depleted of antigen-responding cells. This clonotype was sampled from an adult man with HIV who was CMV-seropositive. The sample here was CD4+ T cells sorted from PBMCs after 18-hour stimulation, taken from a patient who received antiretroviral therapy.

The CDR3 nucleotides are TGCGCCAGTAGCCAAGAACTAGCGGGGCTCACAGATACGCAGTATTTT. Translation gives CASSQELAGLTDTQYF. The chain couples TRBV4-1 to TRBJ2-3; 10 bases are a match to TRBD2. The CDR3 loop spans 16 amino acids. Germline values: CDR1 MGHRA, CDR2 YSYEKL.